The 2 T cell receptor beta chains listed next were all sequenced from one sample in a study of blood T cell repertoires in COVID-19. Some clones are missing from TCRdb's copy, which holds only in-frame ones; the method was immunoSEQ multiplex PCR. The data hold about 470,000 clones, with 87% observed a single time. The source material was PBMCs or T cells enriched from blood (not recorded which). The receptors shown here come from a woman under 30 who had recovered from COVID-19.

This chain connects TRBV7-9 to TRBJ2-1; D perhaps matches TRBD1 (6 bases). Per the germline V gene, CDR1 is SEHNR and CDR2 is FQNEAQ (reference sequence). CDR3 length: 16 residues. The germline V and J ends were trimmed by 5 bases and 4 bases, with 18 bases remaining between them. The CDR3 region has the DNA TGTGCCAGCAGCCTCCCGTTGGGGGCCCTATACAATGAGCAGTTCTTC. Translating it yields CASSLPLGALYNEQFF.

The chain is built from TRBV6-1 and TRBJ2-1; D ambiguous. The V gene lost 1 base and the J gene lost 3 bases, with 7 bases spanning the gap. The length of the CDR3 is 14 residues. CDR1 MNHNS and CDR2 SASEGT come from the germline V gene. Here the CDR3 reads CASSEVGHYNEQFF. The CDR3 DNA sequence: TGTGCCAGCAGTGAAGTGGGCCACTACAATGAGCAGTTCTTC.